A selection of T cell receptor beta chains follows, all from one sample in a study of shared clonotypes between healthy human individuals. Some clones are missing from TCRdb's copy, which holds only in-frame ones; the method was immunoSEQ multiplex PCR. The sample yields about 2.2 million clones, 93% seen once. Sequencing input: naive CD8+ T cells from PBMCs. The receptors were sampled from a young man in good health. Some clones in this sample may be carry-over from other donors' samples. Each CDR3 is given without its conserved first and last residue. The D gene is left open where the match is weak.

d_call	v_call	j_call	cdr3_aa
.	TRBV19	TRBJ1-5	ATAGSASNQPQH
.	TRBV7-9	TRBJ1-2	ASSFGDGYT
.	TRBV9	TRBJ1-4	ASSPSSALGEKLF
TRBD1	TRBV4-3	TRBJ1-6	ASSQETGVSPLH
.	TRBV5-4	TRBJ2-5	ASRNWALGEETQY
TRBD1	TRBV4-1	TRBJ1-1	ASSRGTANTEAF
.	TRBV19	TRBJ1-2	ASSTLPVTYGYT
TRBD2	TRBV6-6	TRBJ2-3	AISGRVGTDTQY
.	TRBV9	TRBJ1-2	ASSVASTGLNYGYT
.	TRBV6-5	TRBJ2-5	ASSFSRAWETQY
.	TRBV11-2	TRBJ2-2	ASRPGAGAGGELF
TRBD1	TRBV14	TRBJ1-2	ASSITGGPYGYT
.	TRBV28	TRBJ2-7	ASTSWWGEVTYEQY
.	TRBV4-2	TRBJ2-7	ASSQQTAPARTYEQY
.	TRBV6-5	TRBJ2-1	ASSFVNSGEQF
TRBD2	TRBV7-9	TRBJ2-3	ASSSLAGGRADTQY
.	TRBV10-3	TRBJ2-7	ATGDLGVVGLEQY
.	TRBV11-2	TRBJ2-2	ASRSRGGELF
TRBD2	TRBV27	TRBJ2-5	ASSSLAGDVEKETQY
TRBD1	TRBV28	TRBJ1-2	ASRQTGLGVGGYT
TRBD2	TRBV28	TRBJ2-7	ASSRTSGGYEQY
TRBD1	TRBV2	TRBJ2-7	ASRTGSYEQY
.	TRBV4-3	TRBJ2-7	ASSQGSGAYEQY
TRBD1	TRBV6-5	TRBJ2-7	ASSYSFGTGEVEQY
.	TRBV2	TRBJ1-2	ASRGASQNYGYT